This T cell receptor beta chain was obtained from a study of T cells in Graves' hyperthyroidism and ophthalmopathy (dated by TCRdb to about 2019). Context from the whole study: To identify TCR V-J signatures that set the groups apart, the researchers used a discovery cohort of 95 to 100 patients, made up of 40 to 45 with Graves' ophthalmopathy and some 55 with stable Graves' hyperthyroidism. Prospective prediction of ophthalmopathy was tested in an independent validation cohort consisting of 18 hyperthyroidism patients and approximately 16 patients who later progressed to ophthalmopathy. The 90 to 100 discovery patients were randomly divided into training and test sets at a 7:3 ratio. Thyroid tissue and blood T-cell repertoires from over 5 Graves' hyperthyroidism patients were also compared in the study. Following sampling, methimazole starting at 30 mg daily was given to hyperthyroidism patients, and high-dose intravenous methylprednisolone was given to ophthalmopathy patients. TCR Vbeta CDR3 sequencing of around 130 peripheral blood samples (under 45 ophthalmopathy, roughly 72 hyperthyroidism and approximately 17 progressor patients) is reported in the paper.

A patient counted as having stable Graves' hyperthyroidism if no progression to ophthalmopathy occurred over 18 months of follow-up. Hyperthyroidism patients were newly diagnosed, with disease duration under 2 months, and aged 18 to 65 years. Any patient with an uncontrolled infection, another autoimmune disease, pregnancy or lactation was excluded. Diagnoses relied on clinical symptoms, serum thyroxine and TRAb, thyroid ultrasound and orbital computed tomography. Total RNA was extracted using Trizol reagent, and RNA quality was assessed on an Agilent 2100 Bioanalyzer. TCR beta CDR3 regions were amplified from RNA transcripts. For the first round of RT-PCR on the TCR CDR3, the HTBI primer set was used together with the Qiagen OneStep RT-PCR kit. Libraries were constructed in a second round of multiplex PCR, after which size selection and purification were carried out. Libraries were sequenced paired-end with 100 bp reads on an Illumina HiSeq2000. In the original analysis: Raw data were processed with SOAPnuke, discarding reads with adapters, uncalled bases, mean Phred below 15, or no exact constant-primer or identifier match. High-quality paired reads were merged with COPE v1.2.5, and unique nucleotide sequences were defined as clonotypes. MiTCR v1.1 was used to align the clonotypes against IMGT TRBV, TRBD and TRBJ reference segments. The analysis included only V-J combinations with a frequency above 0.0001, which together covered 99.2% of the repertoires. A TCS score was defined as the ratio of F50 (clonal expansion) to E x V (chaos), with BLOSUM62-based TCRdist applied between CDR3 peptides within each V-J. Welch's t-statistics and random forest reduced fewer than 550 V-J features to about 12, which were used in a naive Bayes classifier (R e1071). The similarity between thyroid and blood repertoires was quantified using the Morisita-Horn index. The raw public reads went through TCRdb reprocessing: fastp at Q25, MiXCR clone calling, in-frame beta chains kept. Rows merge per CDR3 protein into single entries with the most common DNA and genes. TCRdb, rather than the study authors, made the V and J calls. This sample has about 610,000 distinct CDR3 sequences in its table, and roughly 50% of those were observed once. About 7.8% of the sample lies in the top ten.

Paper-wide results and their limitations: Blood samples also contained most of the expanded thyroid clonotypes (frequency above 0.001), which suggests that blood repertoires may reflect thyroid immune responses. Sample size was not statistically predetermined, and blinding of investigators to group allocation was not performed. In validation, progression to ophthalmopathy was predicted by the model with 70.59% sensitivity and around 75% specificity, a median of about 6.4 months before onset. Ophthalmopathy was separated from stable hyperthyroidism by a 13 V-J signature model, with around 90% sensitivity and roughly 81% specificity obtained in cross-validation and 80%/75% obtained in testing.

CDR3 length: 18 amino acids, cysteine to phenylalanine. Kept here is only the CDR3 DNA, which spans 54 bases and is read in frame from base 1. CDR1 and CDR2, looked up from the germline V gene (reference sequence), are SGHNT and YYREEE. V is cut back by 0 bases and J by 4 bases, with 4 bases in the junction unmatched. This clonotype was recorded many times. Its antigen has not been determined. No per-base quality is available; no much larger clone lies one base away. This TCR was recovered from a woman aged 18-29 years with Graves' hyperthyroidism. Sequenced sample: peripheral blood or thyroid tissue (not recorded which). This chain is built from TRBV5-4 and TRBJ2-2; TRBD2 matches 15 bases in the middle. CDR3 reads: CASSLGTSGRASTGELFF. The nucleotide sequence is TGTGCCAGCAGCTTGGGGACTAGCGGGAGGGCCAGCACCGGGGAGCTGTTTTTT. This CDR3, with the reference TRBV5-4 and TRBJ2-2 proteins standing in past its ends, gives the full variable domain ETGVTQSPTHLIKTRGQQVTLRCSSQSGHNTVSWYQQALGQGPQFIFQYYREEENGRGNFPPRFSGLQFPNYSSELNVNALELDDSALYLCASSLGTSGRASTGELFFGEGSRLTVL.